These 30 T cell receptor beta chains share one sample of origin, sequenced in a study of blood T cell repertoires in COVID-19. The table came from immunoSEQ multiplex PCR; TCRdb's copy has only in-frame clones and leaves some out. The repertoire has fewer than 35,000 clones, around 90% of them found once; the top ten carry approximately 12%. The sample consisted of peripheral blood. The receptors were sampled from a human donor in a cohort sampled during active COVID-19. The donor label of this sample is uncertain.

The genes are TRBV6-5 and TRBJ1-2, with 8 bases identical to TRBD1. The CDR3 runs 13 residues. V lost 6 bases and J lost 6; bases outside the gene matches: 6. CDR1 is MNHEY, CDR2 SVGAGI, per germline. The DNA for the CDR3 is TGTGCCAGCAGGACGACAGGGGACGATGGCTACACCTTC. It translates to CASRTTGDDGYTF.

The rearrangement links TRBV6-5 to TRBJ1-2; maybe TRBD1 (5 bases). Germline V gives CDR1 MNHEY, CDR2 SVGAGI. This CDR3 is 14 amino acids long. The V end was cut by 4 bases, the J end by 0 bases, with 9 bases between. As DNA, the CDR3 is TGTGCCAGCAGTTCAGGGCCAGCTAACTATGGCTACACCTTC. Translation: CASSSGPANYGYTF.

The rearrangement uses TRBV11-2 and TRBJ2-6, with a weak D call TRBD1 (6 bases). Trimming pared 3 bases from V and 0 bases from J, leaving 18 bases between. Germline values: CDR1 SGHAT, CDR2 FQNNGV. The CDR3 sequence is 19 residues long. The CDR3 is CASSFKTGKRASGANVLTF. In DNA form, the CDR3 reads TGTGCCAGCAGCTTCAAGACAGGTAAAAGGGCCTCTGGGGCCAACGTCCTGACTTTC.

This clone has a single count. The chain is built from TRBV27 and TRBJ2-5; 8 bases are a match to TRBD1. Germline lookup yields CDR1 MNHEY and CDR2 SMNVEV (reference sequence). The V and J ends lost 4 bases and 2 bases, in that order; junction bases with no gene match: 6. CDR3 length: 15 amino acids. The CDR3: CASSSGGAWQETQYF. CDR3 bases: TGTGCCAGCAGTTCAGGGGGCGCGTGGCAAGAGACCCAGTACTTC.

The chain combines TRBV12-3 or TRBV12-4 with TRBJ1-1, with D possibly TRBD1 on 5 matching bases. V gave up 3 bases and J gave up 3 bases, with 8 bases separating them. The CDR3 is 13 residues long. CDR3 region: CASSFLGDTEAFF. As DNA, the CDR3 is TGTGCCAGCAGTTTCTTAGGGGACACTGAAGCTTTCTTT.

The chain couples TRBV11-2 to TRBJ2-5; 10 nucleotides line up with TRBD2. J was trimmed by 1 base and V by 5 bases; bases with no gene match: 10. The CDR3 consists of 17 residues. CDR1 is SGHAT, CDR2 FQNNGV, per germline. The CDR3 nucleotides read TGTGCCAGCAGCCGTACGATCCAGCGGGGGGGCCAAGAGACCCAGTACTTC. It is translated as CASSRTIQRGGQETQYF.

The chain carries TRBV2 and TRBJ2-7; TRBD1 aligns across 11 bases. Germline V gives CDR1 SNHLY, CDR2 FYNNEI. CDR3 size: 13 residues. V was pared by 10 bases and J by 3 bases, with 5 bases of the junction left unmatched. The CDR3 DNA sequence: TGTGCCACGGCAGGGACAGGGGGCTACGAGCAGTACTTC. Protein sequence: CATAGTGGYEQYF.

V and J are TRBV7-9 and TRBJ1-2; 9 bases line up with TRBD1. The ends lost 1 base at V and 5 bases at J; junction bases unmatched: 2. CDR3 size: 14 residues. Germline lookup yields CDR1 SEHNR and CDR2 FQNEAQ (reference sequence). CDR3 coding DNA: TGTGCCAGCAGCTTAGTACAGGGGGCTTATGGCTACACCTTC. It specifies CASSLVQGAYGYTF.

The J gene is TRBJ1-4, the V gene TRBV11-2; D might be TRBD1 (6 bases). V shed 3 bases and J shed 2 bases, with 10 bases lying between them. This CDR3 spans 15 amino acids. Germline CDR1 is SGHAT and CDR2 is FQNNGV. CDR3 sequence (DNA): TGTGCCAGCAGCTTCAGGGGAAAGACTAATGAAAAACTGTTTTTT. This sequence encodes CASSFRGKTNEKLFF.

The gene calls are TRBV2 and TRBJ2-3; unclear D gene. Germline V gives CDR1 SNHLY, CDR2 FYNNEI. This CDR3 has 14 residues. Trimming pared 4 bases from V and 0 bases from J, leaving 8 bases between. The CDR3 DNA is TGTGCCAGCAGTGGAAAAACTAGCACAGATACGCAGTATTTT. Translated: CASSGKTSTDTQYF.

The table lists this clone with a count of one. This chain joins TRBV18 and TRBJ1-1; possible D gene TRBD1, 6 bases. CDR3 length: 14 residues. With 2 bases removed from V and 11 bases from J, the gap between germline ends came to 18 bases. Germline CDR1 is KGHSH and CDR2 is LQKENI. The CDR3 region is CASSPTGTTRGAFF. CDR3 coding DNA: TGTGCCAGCTCACCAACCGGGACAACGCGGGGGGCTTTCTTT.

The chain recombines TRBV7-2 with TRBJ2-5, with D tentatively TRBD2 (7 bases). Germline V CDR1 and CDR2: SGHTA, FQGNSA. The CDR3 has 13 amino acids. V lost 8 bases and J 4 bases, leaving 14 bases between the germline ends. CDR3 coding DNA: TGTGCCAGCCGGAGGGGGGGGCGAGAGACCCAGTACTTC. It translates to CASRRGGRETQYF. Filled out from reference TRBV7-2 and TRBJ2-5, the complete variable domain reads GAGVSQSPSNKVTEKGKDVELRCDPISGHTALYWYRQSLGQGLEFLIYFQGNSAPDKSGLPSDRFSAERTGGSVSTLTIQRTQQEDSAVYLCASRRGGRETQYFGPGTRLLVL.

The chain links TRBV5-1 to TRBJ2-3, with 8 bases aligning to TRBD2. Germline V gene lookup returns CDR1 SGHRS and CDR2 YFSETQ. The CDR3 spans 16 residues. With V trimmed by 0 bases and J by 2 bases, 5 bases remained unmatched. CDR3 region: CASSLAGGLVTDTQYF. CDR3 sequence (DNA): TGCGCCAGCAGCTTGGCGGGGGGGCTTGTCACAGATACGCAGTATTTT.

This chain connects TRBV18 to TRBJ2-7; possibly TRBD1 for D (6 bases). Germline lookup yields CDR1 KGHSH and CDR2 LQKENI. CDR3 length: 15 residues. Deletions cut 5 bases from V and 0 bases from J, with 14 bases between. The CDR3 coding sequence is TGTGCCAGCTCAACAGGGACGGTAACCTCCTACGAGCAGTACTTC. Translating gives CASSTGTVTSYEQYF.

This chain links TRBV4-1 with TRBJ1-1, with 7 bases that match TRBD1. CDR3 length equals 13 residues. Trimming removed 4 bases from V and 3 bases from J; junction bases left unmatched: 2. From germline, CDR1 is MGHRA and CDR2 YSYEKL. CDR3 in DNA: TGCGCCAGCAGCCCAGACAGGGACACTGAAGCTTTCTTT. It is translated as CASSPDRDTEAFF.

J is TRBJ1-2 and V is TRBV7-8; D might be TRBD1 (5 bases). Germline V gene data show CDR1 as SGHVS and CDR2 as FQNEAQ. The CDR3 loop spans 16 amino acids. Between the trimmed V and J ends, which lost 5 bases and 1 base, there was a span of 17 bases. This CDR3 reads CASSPGHLRDNYGYTF. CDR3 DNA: TGTGCCAGCAGCCCCGGACACCTCCGAGATAACTATGGCTACACCTTC. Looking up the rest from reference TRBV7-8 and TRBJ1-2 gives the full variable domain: GAGVSQSPRYKVAKRGQDVALRCDPISGHVSLFWYQQALGQGPEFLTYFQNEAQLDKSGLPSDRFFAERPEGSVSTLKIQRTQQEDSAVYLCASSPGHLRDNYGYTFGSGTRLTVV.

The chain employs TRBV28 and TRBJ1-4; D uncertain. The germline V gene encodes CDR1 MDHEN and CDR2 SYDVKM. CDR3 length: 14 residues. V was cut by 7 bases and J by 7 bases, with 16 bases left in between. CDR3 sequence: CASTPERDSEKLFF. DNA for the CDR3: TGTGCCAGCACCCCCGAGCGGGATTCTGAAAAACTGTTTTTT.

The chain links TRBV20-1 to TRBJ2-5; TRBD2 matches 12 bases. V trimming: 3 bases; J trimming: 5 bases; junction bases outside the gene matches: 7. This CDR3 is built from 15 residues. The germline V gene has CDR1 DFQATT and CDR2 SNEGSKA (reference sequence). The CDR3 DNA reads TGCAGTGCTAGTGCCCGACTAGCGGGGGAGGAGACCCAGTACTTC. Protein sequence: CSASARLAGEETQYF.

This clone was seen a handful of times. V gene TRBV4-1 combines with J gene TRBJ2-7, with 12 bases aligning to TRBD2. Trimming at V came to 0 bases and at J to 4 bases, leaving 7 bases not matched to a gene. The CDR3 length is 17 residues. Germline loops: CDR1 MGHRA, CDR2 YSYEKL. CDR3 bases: TGCGCCAGCAGCCAAGAGGGGCTAGCGGGGGGGCCGTACGAGCAGTACTTC. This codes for CASSQEGLAGGPYEQYF.

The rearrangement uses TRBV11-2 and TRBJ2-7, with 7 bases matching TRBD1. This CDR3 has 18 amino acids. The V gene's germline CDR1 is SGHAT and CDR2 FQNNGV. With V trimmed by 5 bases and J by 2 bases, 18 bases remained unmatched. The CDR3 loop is CASSPVNRGPRSPYEQYF. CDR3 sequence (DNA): TGTGCCAGCAGCCCGGTAAACAGGGGACCGCGTTCCCCCTACGAGCAGTACTTC.

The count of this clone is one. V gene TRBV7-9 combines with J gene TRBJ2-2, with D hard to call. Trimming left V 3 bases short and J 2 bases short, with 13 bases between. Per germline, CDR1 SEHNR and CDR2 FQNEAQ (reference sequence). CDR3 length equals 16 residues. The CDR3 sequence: CASSLAPGPNTGELFF. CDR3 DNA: TGTGCCAGCAGCTTGGCTCCGGGTCCAAACACCGGGGAGCTGTTTTTT.

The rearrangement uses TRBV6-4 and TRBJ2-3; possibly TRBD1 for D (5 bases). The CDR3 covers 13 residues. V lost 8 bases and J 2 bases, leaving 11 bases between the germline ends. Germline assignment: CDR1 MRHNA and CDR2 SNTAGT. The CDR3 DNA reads TGTGCCAGCGGGGCAGGCCACACAGATACGCAGTATTTT. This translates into CASGAGHTDTQYF.

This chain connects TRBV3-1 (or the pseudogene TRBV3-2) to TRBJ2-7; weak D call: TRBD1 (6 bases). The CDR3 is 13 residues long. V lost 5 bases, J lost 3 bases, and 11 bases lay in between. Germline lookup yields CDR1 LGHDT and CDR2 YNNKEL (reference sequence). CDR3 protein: CASSEGTYYEQYF. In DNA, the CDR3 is TGTGCCAGCAGCGAAGGGACATACTACGAGCAGTACTTC.

The CDR3 DNA sequence: TGTGCCAGCTCACCCGGGACTCCCCTCGGGGAGCTGTTTTTT. It translates to CASSPGTPLGELFF. J is TRBJ2-2 and V is TRBV18; a possible D gene is TRBD2 (6 bases). Germline V gene lookup returns CDR1 KGHSH and CDR2 LQKENI. Deletions cut 3 bases from V and 7 bases from J, with 12 bases between. This CDR3 is built from 14 residues.

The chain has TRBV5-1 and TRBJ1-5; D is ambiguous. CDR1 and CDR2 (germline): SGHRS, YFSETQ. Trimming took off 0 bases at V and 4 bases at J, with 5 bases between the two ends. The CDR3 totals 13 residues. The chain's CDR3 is CASSLERNQPQHF. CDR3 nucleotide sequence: TGCGCCAGCAGCTTGGAGAGGAATCAGCCCCAGCATTTT.

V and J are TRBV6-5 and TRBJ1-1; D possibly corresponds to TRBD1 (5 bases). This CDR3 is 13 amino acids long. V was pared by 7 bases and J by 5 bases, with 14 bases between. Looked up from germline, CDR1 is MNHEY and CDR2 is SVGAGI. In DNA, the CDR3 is TGTGCCAGCAATCGGGGGGTTGGGACTGAAGCTTTCTTT. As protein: CASNRGVGTEAFF.

The CDR3 nucleotides read TGTGCCAGCAGCGTAGGTAGCGGGGGGCCCGATGAGCAGTTCTTC. Its translation is CASSVGSGGPDEQFF. This chain uses TRBV9 with TRBJ2-1; 10 bases fit TRBD2. The J segment lost 8 bases and the V segment lost 0 bases, leaving 5 bases of the junction unmatched. This CDR3 has 15 amino acids. CDR1 SGDLS and CDR2 YYNGEE come from the germline V gene.

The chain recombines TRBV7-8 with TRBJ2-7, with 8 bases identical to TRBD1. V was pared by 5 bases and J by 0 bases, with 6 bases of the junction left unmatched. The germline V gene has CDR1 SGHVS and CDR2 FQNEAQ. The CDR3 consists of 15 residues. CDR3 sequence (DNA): TGTGCCAGCAGCCCTCGACAGGGGATCTCCTACGAGCAGTACTTC. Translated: CASSPRQGISYEQYF.

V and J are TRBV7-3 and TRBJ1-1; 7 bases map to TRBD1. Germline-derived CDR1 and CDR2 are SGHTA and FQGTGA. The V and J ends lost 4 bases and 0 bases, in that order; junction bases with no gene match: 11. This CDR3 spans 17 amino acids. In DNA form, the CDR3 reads TGTGCCAGCAGCTCGTCTCCGGGACAGACTTTGAACACTGAAGCTTTCTTT. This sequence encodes CASSSSPGQTLNTEAFF. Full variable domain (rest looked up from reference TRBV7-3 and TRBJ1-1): GAGVSQTPSNKVTEKGKYVELRCDPISGHTALYWYRQSLGQGPEFLIYFQGTGAADDSGLPNDRFFAVRPEGSVSTLKIQRTERGDSAVYLCASSSSPGQTLNTEAFFGQGTRLTVV.

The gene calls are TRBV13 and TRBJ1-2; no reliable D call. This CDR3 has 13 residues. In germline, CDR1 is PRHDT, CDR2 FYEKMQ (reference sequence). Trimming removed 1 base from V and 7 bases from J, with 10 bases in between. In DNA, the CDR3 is TGTGCCAGCAGCTTAGCTTCGGCGGGTGGCTACACCTTC. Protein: CASSLASAGGYTF.